This T cell receptor beta chain comes out of a study of regulatory T cells in long-lasting Graves disease. Findings and caveats of the study: Having only a small sample size may have limited accuracy.

Time point described: newly diagnosed GD, antithyroid drugs for less than 3 months. PBMC-extracted RNA yielded the TCR library. Arm-PCR with iRepertoire HTBI primers amplified the CDR3 regions for these TCR beta libraries. Using its own MiXCR run on the multiplex PCR reads, TCRdb lists one record per CDR3 protein. This table holds 400,000 to 500,000 distinct CDR3 sequences, around 17% found once. This clonotype was counted a few times. Its antigen is unidentified. This CDR3 has 16 amino acids. V was clipped by 0 bases and J by 7 bases; unmatched bases: 3. Germline-derived CDR1 and CDR2 are MGHRA and YSYEKL. This sample was shared with a second study, whose subject was T cells in Graves' hyperthyroidism and ophthalmopathy.

The clonotype originates from a woman younger than 35 with Graves disease. The starting material was peripheral blood mononuclear cells (PBMCs), obtained at new diagnosis, from a patient treated with antithyroid drugs. V is TRBV4-1 and J is TRBJ2-1; 13 bases are a match to TRBD2. The DNA for the CDR3 is TGCGCCAGCAGCCAAGAGGGACTAGCGGGAACGAATGAGCAGTTCTTC. Its protein product is CASSQEGLAGTNEQFF.